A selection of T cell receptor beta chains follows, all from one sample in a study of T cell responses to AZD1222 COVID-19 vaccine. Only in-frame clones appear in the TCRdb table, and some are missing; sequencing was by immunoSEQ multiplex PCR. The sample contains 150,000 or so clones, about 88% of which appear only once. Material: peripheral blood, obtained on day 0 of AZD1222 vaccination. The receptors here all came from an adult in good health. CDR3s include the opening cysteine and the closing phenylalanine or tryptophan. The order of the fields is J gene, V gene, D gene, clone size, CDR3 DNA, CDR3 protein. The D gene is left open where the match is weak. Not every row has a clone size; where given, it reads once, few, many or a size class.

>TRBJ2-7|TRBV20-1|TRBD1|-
TGCAGTGCTAGTAGGACAGGGAGGGAGCAGTACTTC
CSASRTGREQYF
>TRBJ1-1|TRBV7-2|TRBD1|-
TGTGCCAGCAGCTTCGACAGGGCAGCAACTGAAGCTTTCTTT
CASSFDRAATEAFF
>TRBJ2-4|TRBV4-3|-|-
TGCGCCAGCAGCCAAGTCTCGTTCAGGGACAAAAACATTCAGTACTTC
CASSQVSFRDKNIQYF
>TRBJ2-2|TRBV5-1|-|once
TGCGCCAGCAGAAGGCGGGCGGGGGCCACGAACACCGGGGAGCTGTTTTTT
CASRRRAGATNTGELFF
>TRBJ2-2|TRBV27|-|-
TGTGCCAGCATCCCGAGGGGGAATATGGACACCGGGGAGCTGTTTTTT
CASIPRGNMDTGELFF
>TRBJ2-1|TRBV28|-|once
TGTGCCAGCACCCCGACGCTAGTCTTCAATGAGCAGTTCTTC
CASTPTLVFNEQFF
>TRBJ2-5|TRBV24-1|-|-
TGTGCCACCTCGGCCGCAGGGGCTGGTGGAGAGACCCAGTACTTC
CATSAAGAGGETQYF
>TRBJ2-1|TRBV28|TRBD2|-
TGTGCCAGCAGTTTATGGGCTAGCGGGGATAATGAGCAGTTCTTC
CASSLWASGDNEQFF
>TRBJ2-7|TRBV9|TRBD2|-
TGTGCCAGCAGCGTTGCCACTAGCGGGGTCTACGAGCAGTACTTC
CASSVATSGVYEQYF
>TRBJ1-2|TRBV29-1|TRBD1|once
TGCAGCGTCGGGACAGGGATGGAAAGTGGCTACACCTTC
CSVGTGMESGYTF
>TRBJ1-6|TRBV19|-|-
TGTGCCAGTAGCTGGAGGAGCTCCTATAATTCACCCCTCCACTTT
CASSWRSSYNSPLHF
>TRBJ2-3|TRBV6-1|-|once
TGTGCCAGCAGTCAACCCGGGGCAGATACGCAGTATTTT
CASSQPGADTQYF
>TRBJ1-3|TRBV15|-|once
TGTGCCACCAGCTTAGACCGGAGCTCTGGAAACACCATATATTTT
CATSLDRSSGNTIYF
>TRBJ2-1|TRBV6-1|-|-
TGTGCCAGCAGTGAGTACGGGAAAGGGAACAATGAGCAGTTCTTC
CASSEYGKGNNEQFF
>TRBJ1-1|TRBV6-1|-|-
TGTGCCAGCAGTGAACTCGGGGAAGCTTTCTTT
CASSELGEAFF
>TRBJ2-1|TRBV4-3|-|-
TGCGCCAGCAGCCAAGATGGTTGGATCCCCTACAATGAGCAGTTCTTC
CASSQDGWIPYNEQFF
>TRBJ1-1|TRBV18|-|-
TGTGCCAGCTCACCCCTCCGGACAGAGAACACTGAAGCTTTCTTT
CASSPLRTENTEAFF
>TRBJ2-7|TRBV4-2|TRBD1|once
TGTGCCAGCAGCCAGGATTTGCTTGGGACAGCAACTAACCCCTACGAGCAGTACTTC
CASSQDLLGTATNPYEQYF
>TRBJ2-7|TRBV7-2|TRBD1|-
TGTGCCAGCCGGGGTGGGACAGCTGAGTCCTACGAGCAGTACTTC
CASRGGTAESYEQYF
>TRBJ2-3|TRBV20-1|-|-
TGCAGTGCTAGGGTGGGTACGCAGTATTTT
CSARVGTQYF
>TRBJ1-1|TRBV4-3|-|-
TGCGCCAGCAGCCAAGATCCGGAGGGTAGGAACACTGAAGCTTTCTTT
CASSQDPEGRNTEAFF
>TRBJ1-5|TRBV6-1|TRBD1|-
TGTGCCAGCAGTGAAGGTGCAGGGGTGCGGACAGGGAGGATTATTAGCAATCAGCCCCAGCATTTT
CASSEGAGVRTGRIISNQPQHF
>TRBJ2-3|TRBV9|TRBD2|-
TGTGCCAGCAGCGTAGCCCTAGCGGCCGGCACAGATACGCAGTATTTT
CASSVALAAGTDTQYF
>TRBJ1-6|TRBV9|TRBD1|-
TGTGCCAGCAGCCATAGGGACAGGGCCTGGAATTCACCCCTCCACTTT
CASSHRDRAWNSPLHF
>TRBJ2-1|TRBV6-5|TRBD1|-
TGTGCCAGCAGACTCCGACAGGGAAACTACAATGAGCAGTTCTTC
CASRLRQGNYNEQFF
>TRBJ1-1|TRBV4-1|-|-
TGCGCCAGCAGCCAAGGGGATCCGGGGGTAGGAACTGAAGCTTTCTTT
CASSQGDPGVGTEAFF
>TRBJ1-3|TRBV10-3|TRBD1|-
TGTGCCATCAGTGATCGCGACAGGGGAGATGGAAACACCATATATTTT
CAISDRDRGDGNTIYF
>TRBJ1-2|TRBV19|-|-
TGTGCCAGTAGCGCGGCAGGAACTAACTATGGCTACACCTTC
CASSAAGTNYGYTF
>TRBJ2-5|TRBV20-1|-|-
TGCAGTGCTAGTCCCCGGCGGGACAAACAAGAGACCCAGTACTTC
CSASPRRDKQETQYF
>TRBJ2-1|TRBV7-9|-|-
TGTGCCAGCAGCTCCTCCGGGTTCTACAATGAGCAGTTCTTC
CASSSSGFYNEQFF
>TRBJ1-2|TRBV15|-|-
TGTGCCACCAGCAGAGGGGGCAAAGCTAACTATGGCTACACCTTC
CATSRGGKANYGYTF
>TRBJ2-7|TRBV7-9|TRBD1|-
TGTGCCAGCAGCGCCCAACGGGGGCAGGGGGCGTCCTACGAGCAGTACTTC
CASSAQRGQGASYEQYF
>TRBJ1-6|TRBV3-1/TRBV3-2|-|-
TGTGCCAGCAGCCAAGTTGGGGGAAATAATTCACCCCTCCACTTT
CASSQVGGNNSPLHF
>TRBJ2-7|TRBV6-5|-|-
TGTGCCAGCAGCCTTAGGGAAGGATACGAGCAGTACTTC
CASSLREGYEQYF
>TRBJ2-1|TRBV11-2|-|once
TGTGCCAGCAGCTGGGGGCGCGGGGAAAAAGAGCAGTTCTTC
CASSWGRGEKEQFF
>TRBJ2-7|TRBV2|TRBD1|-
TGTGCCAGCAGCCAGACAGGGCCCTACGAGCAGTACTTC
CASSQTGPYEQYF